This T cell receptor beta chain appears in the sequencing data of a study of control samples from healthy donors and cancer patients (dated by TCRdb to 2018 to 2020). The library came from the immunoSEQ multiplex PCR assay. TCRdb took over this immuneACCESS table, retaining in-frame rearrangements with V and J assigned. Such tables are incomplete; in checked studies, under half of the missing clones stem from an unresolved V gene, and the remainder is unexplained. Within this sample are a few hundred thousand clones, with roughly 90% of them counted one time only. The top ten hold just under 6.5% of the sample. As for this clone: Its cognate antigen has yet to be identified. Base qualities were left out, and no much larger clone turns up one base away.

Sequencing was carried out using PBMCs. The sequence derives from a middle-aged man with head and neck cancer.

The DNA is as follows: TGTGCCACCAGTGACAACCGCGAGGGCGCCCCTCTCGAGCAGTACTTC. Its protein reads: CATSDNREGAPLEQYF. The rearranged segments are TRBV24-1 and TRBJ2-7; 5 matching bases give a weak D call of TRBD2. The CDR3 runs 16 amino acids, cysteine and phenylalanine included. The only DNA kept is the CDR3, 48 bases in frame from the first base. V gives up 4 bases and J gives up 6 bases, and the segment between their germline ends measures 21 bases. Based on the germline V gene, the CDR1 and CDR2 sequences are KGHDR and SFDVKD.